The clone carrying this T cell receptor beta chain has ten or more counts. The junction differs from germline at one of its ends, possibly a read error. Amplified material comprised TCR beta CDR3 regions derived from RNA transcripts. Investigators did first-round RT-PCR with HTBI primers, then second-round multiplex PCR. TCRdb analysed the multiplex PCR reads with MiXCR anew, one entry per CDR3 protein. Among around 520,000 distinct CDR3 sequences listed, roughly 40% were seen once. The CDR3 has 11 amino acids. Germline V gene sequence: CDR1 SGHTA, CDR2 FQGNSA. The source of the sample is a study of Graves' ophthalmopathy and Graves' hyperthyroidism.

The sequenced sample was peripheral blood or thyroid tissue (not recorded which). The receptor was isolated from an adult man with Graves' hyperthyroidism. This chain joins TRBV7-2 and TRBJ1-2; D is unresolved. The chain's CDR3 is CASSLETRPVF. The CDR3 DNA is TGTGCCAGCAGCCTAGAGACTCGCCCAGTATTC.